Following are 21 T cell receptor beta chains from one sample sequenced in a study of CD8 T cells in Susac syndrome. Reverse transcription of roughly 0.45 to 1 ug RNA was performed with random hexamers. TCRdb called the immunoSEQ multiplex PCR reads again in MiXCR, with one record for every CDR3 protein. In the table there are some 200,000 distinct CDR3 sequences, roughly 91% of which are singletons. The specimen was CD4+ T cells from PBMCs. The receptors were sampled from a human donor with Susac syndrome.

V is TRBV12-3 or TRBV12-4 and J is TRBJ1-2; D is unclear. There are 12 residues in the CDR3. V lost 7 bases and J lost 4, with 10 bases in between. This chain's CDR3 is CASTRGPYGYTF. The CDR3 bases are TGTGCCAGCACCCGAGGCCCCTATGGCTACACCTTC.

This sequence joins TRBV6-5 and TRBJ2-2; TRBD1 aligns across 9 bases. V was pared by 6 bases and J by 1 base, with 3 bases of the junction left unmatched. The CDR3 runs 15 residues. Per the germline V gene, CDR1 is MNHEY and CDR2 is SVGAGI. CDR3 residues: CASRTGQGNTGELFF. DNA of the CDR3: TGTGCCAGCAGAACGGGACAGGGGAACACCGGGGAGCTGTTTTTT.

The chain recombines TRBV9 with TRBJ2-7, with a tentative D call TRBD1 (6 bases). Deletions cut 4 bases from V and 0 bases from J, with 8 bases between. The CDR3 is made up of 13 amino acids. Germline CDR1 reads SGDLS; CDR2 reads YYNGEE. CDR3 in DNA: TGTGCCAGCAGCAGGGACACCTCCTACGAGCAGTACTTC. As protein: CASSRDTSYEQYF.

In its sample, this clonotype was seen once. The chain is built from TRBV5-1 and TRBJ2-7; D is perhaps TRBD1 (6 bases). CDR1 and CDR2 from the germline V gene are SGHRS and YFSETQ. This CDR3 is built from 12 residues. V was trimmed by 5 bases and J by 4 bases, leaving 10 bases between them. CDR3 protein: CASSSGHYEQYF. The CDR3 DNA sequence: TGCGCCAGCAGTTCGGGACATTACGAGCAGTACTTC.

The chain carries TRBV19 and TRBJ1-2, with a weak D call TRBD1 (6 bases). Trimming cost V 5 bases and J 6 bases, with 16 bases left between them. Germline CDR1 is LNHDA and CDR2 is SQIVND (reference sequence). The CDR3 totals 14 residues. CDR3 in amino acids: CASSRRDKINGYTF. The CDR3 DNA sequence: TGTGCCAGTAGTCGACGGGACAAGATTAATGGCTACACCTTC.

The chain recombines TRBV12-3 or TRBV12-4 with TRBJ2-5; D is uncertain. The CDR3 covers 12 residues. The ends were cut back, 7 bases at V and 0 bases at J, with 6 bases in the middle. Here the CDR3 DNA reads TGTGCCAGCAAGGCAGACCAAGAGACCCAGTACTTC. This codes for CASKADQETQYF.

J is TRBJ2-7 and V is TRBV3-1, with TRBD1 matching over 9 bases. The V gene's germline CDR1 is LGHDT and CDR2 YNNKEL (reference sequence). This CDR3 is built from 14 residues. Trimming removed 3 bases from V and 5 bases from J; junction bases left unmatched: 5. Here the CDR3 DNA reads TGTGCCAGCAGCCAGGGACAGGGAACCCACGAGCAGTACTTC. Translating gives CASSQGQGTHEQYF.

J is TRBJ2-3 and V is TRBV3-1; 7 bases are shared with TRBD2. Per the germline V gene, CDR1 is LGHDT and CDR2 is YNNKEL (reference sequence). The J segment lost 4 bases and the V segment lost 0 bases, leaving 7 bases of the junction unmatched. The CDR3 covers 16 residues. The CDR3: CASSQERGKVADTQYF. The CDR3 nucleotides are TGTGCCAGCAGCCAAGAGCGGGGGAAAGTCGCAGATACGCAGTATTTT.

The chain links TRBV19 to TRBJ2-3; 7 bases match TRBD2. The germline CDR1 and CDR2 sequences are LNHDA and SQIVND (reference sequence). The CDR3 covers 16 residues. V was pared by 8 bases and J by 4 bases, with 15 bases of the junction left unmatched. The CDR3 region is CASVRSVAGVADTQYF. CDR3 nucleotides: TGTGCCAGTGTCCGGTCAGTGGCGGGAGTGGCAGATACGCAGTATTTT.

The chain recombines TRBV20-1 with TRBJ2-3; 15 nucleotides line up with TRBD2. V dropped 2 bases and J dropped 8; count of bases not matched to a gene: 5. This CDR3 is built from 15 residues. Germline V lookup: CDR1 DFQATT, CDR2 SNEGSKA (reference sequence). The CDR3 loop reads CSARRTSGGGGTQYF. The CDR3 bases are TGCAGTGCTAGAAGGACTAGCGGGGGGGGAGGTACGCAGTATTTT.

The V and J genes are TRBV5-1 and TRBJ1-1; D ambiguous. Per the germline V gene, CDR1 is SGHRS and CDR2 is YFSETQ. Trimming left V 0 bases short and J 4 bases short, with 19 bases between. The CDR3 length is 17 residues. The CDR3 loop is CASSLVGRNRKGTEAFF. CDR3 DNA sequence: TGCGCCAGCAGCTTGGTAGGGAGAAACCGAAAAGGCACTGAAGCTTTCTTT.

A single count supports this clonotype. The genes are TRBV2 and TRBJ1-4; unclear D gene. V was cut by 4 bases and J by 7 bases, with 10 bases left in between. Germline CDR1 and CDR2: SNHLY and FYNNEI. This CDR3 has 13 amino acids. The CDR3 sequence is CASSVQGSEKLFF. CDR3 bases: TGTGCCAGCAGTGTTCAAGGGAGTGAAAAACTGTTTTTT.

The gene calls are TRBV12-3 or TRBV12-4 and TRBJ1-5; D is undetermined. V shed 5 bases and J shed 4 bases, with 9 bases lying between them. The CDR3 spans 13 residues. The CDR3 sequence is CASSNKINQPQHF. CDR3 nucleotides: TGTGCCAGCAGTAACAAAATTAATCAGCCCCAGCATTTT.

V gene TRBV5-4 combines with J gene TRBJ2-4, with 7 positions matching TRBD2. Trimming removed 3 bases from V and 1 base from J; junction bases left unmatched: 4. The germline V gene encodes CDR1 SGHNT and CDR2 YYREEE (reference sequence). CDR3 length: 15 amino acids. The CDR3 region has the DNA TGTGCCAGCAGCTACTCCGGGGGGGCCAAAAACATTCAGTACTTC. Translated: CASSYSGGAKNIQYF.

The chain has TRBV5-4 and TRBJ2-1, with 8 bases matching TRBD1. The length of the CDR3 is 15 residues. After removal of 4 bases from V and 4 bases from J, the junction contained 7 bases not matched to a gene. Germline values: CDR1 SGHNT, CDR2 YYREEE (reference sequence). CDR3: CASSRLQGAYNEQFF. CDR3 in DNA: TGTGCCAGCAGCCGCCTCCAGGGGGCTTACAATGAGCAGTTCTTC.

This clonotype was recorded once. This chain uses TRBV30 with TRBJ2-5; no clear D. CDR1 GTSNPN and CDR2 SVGIG come from the germline V gene (reference sequence). V was clipped by 2 bases and J by 5 bases, with 6 bases between them. There are 11 residues in the CDR3. The CDR3 sequence is CAWSSTETQYF. CDR3 DNA sequence: TGTGCCTGGAGTTCCACTGAGACCCAGTACTTC.

The chain has TRBV5-4 and TRBJ2-3; 10 bases are shared with TRBD2. This CDR3 has 17 amino acids. The J segment lost 1 base and the V segment lost 2 bases, leaving 7 bases of the junction unmatched. The germline gives CDR1 SGHNT, CDR2 YYREEE (reference sequence). As DNA, the CDR3 is TGTGCCAGCAGCTTAGCGGGAGGGCCGGGTGGCACAGATACGCAGTATTTT. Its protein is CASSLAGGPGGTDTQYF.

The chain employs TRBV6-5 and TRBJ1-6; tentative D call: TRBD1 (5 bases). Per the germline V gene, CDR1 is MNHEY and CDR2 is SVGAGI. This CDR3 has 17 residues. V was clipped by 0 bases and J by 8 bases, with 17 bases between them. The CDR3 DNA reads TGTGCCAGCAGTTACTCGGGGCAGCTAGAACACTATTCACCCCTCCACTTT. Its protein product is CASSYSGQLEHYSPLHF.

This chain links TRBV28 with TRBJ2-2; 8 nucleotides align to TRBD2. After removal of 6 bases from V and 0 bases from J, the junction contained 3 bases not matched to a gene. CDR1 is MDHEN and CDR2 is SYDVKM in the germline V gene. There are 15 residues in the CDR3. This CDR3 is CASRLSGANTGELFF. CDR3 DNA: TGTGCCAGCAGACTTAGCGGGGCGAACACCGGGGAGCTGTTTTTT.

This chain joins TRBV20-1 and TRBJ1-1, with D possibly being TRBD1 (5 bases). Trimming took 3 bases from V and 3 from J, leaving 17 bases between them. This CDR3 is built from 15 residues. Germline loops: CDR1 DFQATT, CDR2 SNEGSKA (reference sequence). CDR3 protein: CSARRAGSDHTEAFF. In DNA, the CDR3 is TGCAGTGCTAGGCGGGCAGGGAGCGATCACACTGAAGCTTTCTTT.

V and J are TRBV30 and TRBJ1-6; weak D call: TRBD1 (5 bases). V was trimmed by 3 bases and J by 10 bases, leaving 16 bases between them. In germline, CDR1 is GTSNPN, CDR2 SVGIG (reference sequence). The CDR3 sequence is 14 residues long. In DNA, the CDR3 is TGTGCCTGGAGGGACGTAGTCGGGGGGTCACCCCTCCACTTT. Protein product: CAWRDVVGGSPLHF. Looking up the rest from reference TRBV30 and TRBJ1-6 gives the full variable domain: SQTIHQWPATLVQPVGSPLSLECTVEGTSNPNLYWYRQAAGRGLQLLFYSVGIGQISSEVPQNLSASRPQDRQFILSSKKLLLSDSGFYLCAWRDVVGGSPLHFGNGTRLTVT.